Listed here is a single T cell receptor (beta chain). What it binds is not known. After removal of 2 bases from V and 4 bases from J, the junction contained 4 bases not matched to a gene. Germline lookup yields CDR1 MNHEY and CDR2 SMNVEV (reference sequence). The CDR3 loop spans 15 amino acids. The data originate from a study of shared clonotypes between healthy human individuals. Overall study context: The study drew on two women and a few men aged 18 to 49 as donors. Study-wide results and caveats: Shared clonotypes: about 5% naive CD4, roughly 3.5% naive CD8, less than 2.5% memory CD4, around 0.4% memory CD8.

Assay execution took place at the deep level. The authors' processing: Filtering differed for immunoSEQ, which gave only junction sequences without quality scores. Method: immunoSEQ multiplex PCR; TCRdb's copy keeps in-frame clones and lacks some. The V and J calls and clone size come from that table; D and trimming were worked out from the DNA. This sample has roughly 2 million clones; 85% to 95% occur once, and the top ten carry around 0.13%. The source is a man younger than 35 in good health. The V call is TRBV27, the J call TRBJ2-1, with 8 bases identical to TRBD2. Sequences were obtained from naive CD4+ T cells sorted from blood. As to subset: CD45RA+ positively selected. CDR3 sequence: CASSLAGGLYNEQFF. The CDR3 nucleotides are TGTGCCAGCAGTTTAGCGGGGGGCCTATACAATGAGCAGTTCTTC.